A selection of T cell receptor beta chains follows, all from one sample in a study of vaccination and CD4 T cells after COVID-19. Their specific antigens are unknown. From the PCR reads, TCRdb called clonotypes with MiXCR, one entry per CDR3 protein. In the table there are around 20,000 distinct CDR3 sequences, roughly 37% of which are singletons. The input for sequencing was CD4+ T cells from blood, cultured in vitro, taken before SARS-CoV-2 vaccination. Receptors originate from a human donor who received a COVID-19 vaccine. CDR3s leave out the opening cysteine and the closing phenylalanine or tryptophan. The order of the fields is J gene, D gene, V gene, clone size, CDR3 protein. The D gene is left open where the match is weak. Clone sizes are given selectively: once, few, many, or a class where the clone is expanded.

TRBJ1-2 NA TRBV15 few ATSRARVSGYT
TRBJ2-7 NA TRBV11-2 NA ASSSGLYEQY
TRBJ1-4 TRBD1 TRBV20-1 NA SAAGQVNEKLF
TRBJ1-5 NA TRBV6-1 NA ASNNLGQPQH
TRBJ1-1 NA TRBV7-2 NA ASSFGVPTEAF
TRBJ2-3 TRBD2 TRBV7-9 NA ASSFPSGGSSTDTQY
TRBJ1-2 NA TRBV7-2 few ASSLIPEGGARGYT
TRBJ1-6 NA TRBV6-1 NA ASRVREKDSPLH
TRBJ2-7 TRBD2 TRBV7-2 NA ASSHSGGADYEQY
TRBJ2-5 TRBD1 TRBV2 NA ASSGTGKETQY
TRBJ2-3 TRBD2 TRBV27 NA ASRGGSTDTQY
TRBJ2-1 NA TRBV20-1 few SARDRMSRGSYNEQF
TRBJ2-4 TRBD1 TRBV19 NA AGNRTGSVKNIQY
TRBJ2-1 TRBD2 TRBV19 NA ASRDRSSGYNEQF
TRBJ1-1 TRBD1 TRBV2 NA ASSEKGQGLGTEAF
TRBJ1-1 TRBD1 TRBV20-1 NA SARAGTGVKGTEAF
TRBJ2-2 NA TRBV15 few ATSRDRGIRAGELF
TRBJ2-1 TRBD2 TRBV2 NA ASESGGGFEQF
TRBJ1-1 TRBD1 TRBV6-1 NA ASSPMGQGPIEAF
TRBJ1-4 NA TRBV27 NA ASSYRSNEKLF
TRBJ2-1 NA TRBV10-3 NA AISESRAVGNEQF
TRBJ2-6 NA TRBV5-1 NA ASSLAASPRSGANVLT
TRBJ1-2 TRBD1 TRBV6-1 few ASSRGQVYGYT
TRBJ1-1 NA TRBV5-1 NA ASSLDRPGSEAF
TRBJ1-2 NA TRBV20-1 few SARVGFGYGYT
TRBJ1-2 NA TRBV12-3/TRBV12-4 NA ASSSNRSPNYGYT
TRBJ1-1 NA TRBV7-9 NA ASSLVQREAF
TRBJ2-3 NA TRBV24-1 few ATSDSFFGGWGDTQY